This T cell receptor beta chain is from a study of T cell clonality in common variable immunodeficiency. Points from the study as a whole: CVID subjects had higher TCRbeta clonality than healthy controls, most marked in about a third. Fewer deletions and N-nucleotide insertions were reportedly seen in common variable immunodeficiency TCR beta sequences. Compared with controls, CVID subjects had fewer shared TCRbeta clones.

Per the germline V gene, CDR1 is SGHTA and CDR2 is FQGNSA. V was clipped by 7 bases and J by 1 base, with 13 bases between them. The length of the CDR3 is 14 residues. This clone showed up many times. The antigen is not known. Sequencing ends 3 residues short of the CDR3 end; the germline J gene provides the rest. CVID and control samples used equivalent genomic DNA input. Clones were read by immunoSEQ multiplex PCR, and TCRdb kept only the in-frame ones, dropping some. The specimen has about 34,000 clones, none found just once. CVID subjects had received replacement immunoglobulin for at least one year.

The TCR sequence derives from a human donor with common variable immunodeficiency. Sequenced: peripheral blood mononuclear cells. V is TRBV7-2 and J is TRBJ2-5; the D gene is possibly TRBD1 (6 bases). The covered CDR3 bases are TGTGCCAGCACGACCAGGGGCAGCCAAGAGACC. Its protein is CASTTRGSQET. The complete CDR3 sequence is CASTTRGSQETQYF.